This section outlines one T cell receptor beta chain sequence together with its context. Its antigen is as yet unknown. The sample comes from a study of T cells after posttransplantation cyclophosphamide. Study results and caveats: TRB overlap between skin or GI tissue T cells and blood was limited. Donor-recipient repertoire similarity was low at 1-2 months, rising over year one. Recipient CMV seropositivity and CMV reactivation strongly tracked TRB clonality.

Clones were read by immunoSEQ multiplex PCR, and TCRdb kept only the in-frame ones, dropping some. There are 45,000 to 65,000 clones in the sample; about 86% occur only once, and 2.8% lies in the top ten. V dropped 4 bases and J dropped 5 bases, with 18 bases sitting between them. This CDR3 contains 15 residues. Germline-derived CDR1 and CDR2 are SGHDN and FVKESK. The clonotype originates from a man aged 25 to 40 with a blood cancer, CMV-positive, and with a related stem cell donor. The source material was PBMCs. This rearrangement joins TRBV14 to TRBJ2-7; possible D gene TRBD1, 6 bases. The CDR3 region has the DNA TGTGCCAGCAGCCCGCCCGGGACACTAGTCAACGAGCAGTACTTC. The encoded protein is CASSPPGTLVNEQYF.